The 21 T cell receptor beta chains given below trace back to one sample, sequenced in a study of T cell repertoires in cytomegalovirus infection. TCRdb reprocessed the reads via MiXCR and lists one record per CDR3 protein. The table has a few hundred thousand distinct CDR3 sequences, roughly 15% seen once. The sample taken for sequencing was PBMCs. The receptor source for this set is a human donor in good health (CMV status not recorded). Some clones in this sample may be carry-over from other donors' samples.

V gene TRBV20-1 combines with J gene TRBJ1-1; 7 nucleotides align to TRBD1. From germline, CDR1 is DFQATT and CDR2 SNEGSKA (reference sequence). The CDR3 runs to 16 residues. V was clipped by 0 bases and J by 5 bases; unmatched bases: 12. The CDR3 protein is CSARDKRGQGWTEAFF. The CDR3 nucleotides read TGCAGTGCTAGAGACAAGAGGGGGCAAGGTTGGACTGAAGCTTTCTTT.

This clonotype has more than one count but fewer than ten. The chain joins TRBV20-1 to TRBJ1-2; D unresolved. With 4 bases removed from V and 4 bases from J, the gap between germline ends came to 13 bases. The CDR3 has 13 amino acids. Germline assignment: CDR1 DFQATT and CDR2 SNEGSKA (reference sequence). DNA of the CDR3: TGCAGTGCTACTGAAGGTACGGGCTATGGCTACACCTTC. This gives the protein CSATEGTGYGYTF.

The table lists this clonotype with a few counts. The chain combines TRBV28 with TRBJ2-7; 11 nucleotides agree with TRBD1. CDR1 is MDHEN and CDR2 is SYDVKM in the germline V gene. Trimming removed 5 bases from V and 1 base from J; junction bases left unmatched: 7. The CDR3 runs 16 residues. CDR3 loop: CASSPLGTGGSYEQYF. The CDR3 nucleotides are TGTGCCAGCAGTCCCCTGGGGACAGGGGGATCCTACGAGCAGTACTTC.

This clonotype was found a few times. The chain combines TRBV6-1 with TRBJ2-5; 14 bases fit TRBD2. V dropped 6 bases and J dropped 0; count of bases not matched to a gene: 3. CDR3 length: 16 residues. The germline CDR1 and CDR2 sequences are MNHNS and SASEGT. The CDR3: CASRRLAGGNQETQYF. The CDR3, as DNA: TGTGCCAGCAGAAGACTAGCGGGGGGGAACCAAGAGACCCAGTACTTC.

Only a few counts were recorded for this clonotype. The chain links TRBV20-1 to TRBJ2-3; 9 bases fit TRBD2. Germline V gives CDR1 DFQATT, CDR2 SNEGSKA (reference sequence). The V segment lost 5 bases and the J segment 2 bases; nucleotides outside the gene matches: 5. The CDR3 has 14 amino acids. The CDR3 is CSAPASGVTDTQYF. For the CDR3, the DNA is TGCAGTGCTCCAGCTAGCGGGGTCACAGATACGCAGTATTTT.

The rearrangement uses TRBV2 and TRBJ2-3; D is undetermined. Germline assignment: CDR1 SNHLY and CDR2 FYNNEI. The CDR3 extends over 12 amino acids. V was clipped by 1 base and J by 4 bases, with 3 bases between them. In DNA, the CDR3 is TGTGCCAGCAGTGAAGTGGCAGATACGCAGTATTTT. It translates to CASSEVADTQYF. The full variable domain, its missing parts supplied by reference TRBV2 and TRBJ2-3, is EPEVTQTPSHQVTQMGQEVILRCVPISNHLYFYWYRQILGQKVEFLVSFYNNEISEKSEIFDDQFSVERPDGSNFTLKIRSTKLEDSAMYFCASSEVADTQYFGPGTRLTVL.

This clonotype occurred many times. The chain carries TRBV7-3 and TRBJ1-3; D gene ambiguous. V gave up 9 bases and J gave up 4 bases, with 13 bases separating them. Germline V gene lookup returns CDR1 SGHTA and CDR2 FQGTGA. This CDR3 has 13 residues. CDR3 coding DNA: TGTGCCAGTTCCCCGGGTCCCGGAAACACCATATATTTT. Protein sequence: CASSPGPGNTIYF.

This clonotype was seen ten or more times. The gene calls are TRBV15 and TRBJ1-2; TRBD1 aligns across 9 bases. V lost 3 bases, J lost 7 bases, and 6 bases stayed unmatched. CDR1 and CDR2 from the germline V gene are LNHNV and YYDKDF (reference sequence). This CDR3 is built from 14 residues. The CDR3 DNA is TGTGCCACCAGCAGGGAAGGGACAGGGTCTGGCTACACCTTC. Amino acid sequence: CATSREGTGSGYTF.

This clonotype was detected ten times or more. The J gene is TRBJ1-2, the V gene TRBV20-1; D might be TRBD1 (6 bases). The V end was cut by 5 bases, the J end by 3 bases, with 13 bases between. The CDR3 sequence is 13 residues long. The germline V gene encodes CDR1 DFQATT and CDR2 SNEGSKA (reference sequence). CDR3 coding DNA: TGCAGTGCTGACAGCAGGGGAGACTATGGCTACACCTTC. This gives the protein CSADSRGDYGYTF.

V gene TRBV20-1 combines with J gene TRBJ1-5; 10 nucleotides match TRBD1. J gave up 7 bases and V 3 bases, and 12 bases lay outside the gene matches. Germline values: CDR1 DFQATT, CDR2 SNEGSKA (reference sequence). There are 16 residues in the CDR3. The CDR3 region is CSASESGTGVRQPQHF. The CDR3 bases are TGCAGTGCTAGTGAATCCGGGACAGGGGTCCGCCAGCCCCAGCATTTT.

In its sample, this clonotype was seen many times. This sequence joins TRBV7-2 and TRBJ2-5; unclear D gene. Germline V CDR1 and CDR2: SGHTA, FQGNSA. The V end lost 1 base, the J end lost 5 bases, and 14 bases lay between the germline ends. This CDR3 comprises 15 residues. The CDR3 DNA reads TGTGCCAGCAGCTTAGGTGGTGGTTACGGGGAGACCCAGTACTTC. Protein product: CASSLGGGYGETQYF.

This clonotype came up many times. This sequence joins TRBV7-2 and TRBJ1-1; 8 bases match TRBD1. This CDR3 has 15 residues. The germline V gene has CDR1 SGHTA and CDR2 FQGNSA. V was pared by 5 bases and J by 2 bases, with 7 bases of the junction left unmatched. The DNA for the CDR3 is TGTGCCAGCAGCACGCGGACAGGGCCCAACACTGAAGCTTTCTTT. This gives the protein CASSTRTGPNTEAFF.

The chain is built from TRBV7-2 and TRBJ2-2; TRBD2 agrees at 8 bases. CDR1 SGHTA and CDR2 FQGNSA come from the germline V gene. The length of the CDR3 is 16 residues. With 5 bases clipped from V and 4 bases from J, the junction kept 9 bases outside the gene matches. The chain's CDR3 is CASSPGGRGATGELFF. CDR3 nucleotide sequence: TGTGCCAGCAGCCCCGGGGGGCGGGGGGCCACCGGGGAGCTGTTTTTT.

The rearrangement uses TRBV6-5 and TRBJ2-7; no clear D. The V and J ends lost 6 bases and 7 bases respectively, with 19 bases between them. CDR3 length: 14 residues. Germline-derived CDR1 and CDR2 are MNHEY and SVGAGI. The chain's CDR3 is CASSPPEPTREQYF. For the CDR3, the DNA is TGTGCCAGCAGCCCTCCGGAACCCACCCGGGAGCAGTACTTC.

Comments on this clonotype: Compared with germline, one end of the junction differs, possibly owing to a read error. This sequence joins TRBV7-9 and TRBJ2-7; either TRBD1 or TRBD2 may supply D (5 bases each). Germline V gives CDR1 SEHNR, CDR2 FQNEAQ (reference sequence). The CDR3 consists of 15 residues. CDR3 sequence: CASSLAGEISYEQNF. CDR3 coding DNA: TGTGCCAGCAGCTTAGCGGGGGAGATCTCCTACGAGCAGAACTTC.

This clonotype was observed a handful of times. V is TRBV25-1 and J is TRBJ1-5; a possible D gene is TRBD1 (5 bases). Trimming removed 4 bases from V and 5 bases from J, with 15 bases in between. In germline, CDR1 is MGHDK, CDR2 SYGVNS. The CDR3 runs 15 residues. The CDR3 coding sequence is TGTGCCAGCAGTGGCCCACCTGGCAGGGATCAGCCCCAGCATTTT. Protein sequence: CASSGPPGRDQPQHF.

This clonotype showed up many times. V gene TRBV7-2 combines with J gene TRBJ1-4, with TRBD1 as a possible D gene (6 bases). Looked up from germline, CDR1 is SGHTA and CDR2 is FQGNSA. This CDR3 is 14 amino acids long. V was trimmed by 1 base and J by 8 bases, leaving 11 bases between them. The CDR3 DNA sequence: TGTGCCAGCAGCTTAGGGCCGGGGGCCGAAAAACTGTTTTTT. Amino acid sequence: CASSLGPGAEKLFF.

This clonotype came up a few times. The chain couples TRBV5-1 to TRBJ2-7, with 7 bases identical to TRBD1. CDR3 length: 15 amino acids. V gave up 0 bases and J gave up 3 bases; unmatched junction bases: 6. Germline CDR1 is SGHRS and CDR2 is YFSETQ. The CDR3 nucleotides are TGCGCCAGCAGCTTGGTGACAGGGCGCGGCTACGAGCAGTACTTC. Encoded protein: CASSLVTGRGYEQYF.

This rearrangement joins TRBV5-1 to TRBJ2-2, with D maybe TRBD2 (6 bases). Germline V lookup: CDR1 SGHRS, CDR2 YFSETQ. This CDR3 spans 15 amino acids. Trimming removed 2 bases at V and 8 bases at J, with 16 bases between. In DNA, the CDR3 is TGCGCCAGCAGCTTCGGTCAAGCGGGCGCTGGGGAGCTGTTTTTT. It yields the protein CASSFGQAGAGELFF. The whole variable domain, remainder taken from reference TRBV5-1 and TRBJ2-2, is KAGVTQTPRYLIKTRGQQVTLSCSPISGHRSVSWYQQTPGQGLQFLFEYFSETQRNKGNFPGRFSGRQFSNSRSEMNVSTLELGDSALYLCASSFGQAGAGELFFGEGSRLTVL.

The table lists this clonotype with many counts. J is TRBJ1-1 and V is TRBV7-2, with D perhaps matching TRBD1 (6 bases). The germline CDR1 and CDR2 sequences are SGHTA and FQGNSA. The CDR3 length is 19 residues. V was shortened by 2 bases and J by 2 bases, with 24 bases between the two germline ends. As DNA, the CDR3 is TGTGCCAGCAGCTTAAAAGGGGGAAGTCACAGGGCGGATAACACTGAAGCTTTCTTT. Translated, it gives CASSLKGGSHRADNTEAFF.

The chain combines TRBV2 with TRBJ2-1; D might be TRBD2 (5 bases). The V and J ends lost 4 bases and 0 bases respectively, with 16 bases between them. The CDR3 has 17 amino acids. CDR1 is SNHLY, CDR2 FYNNEI, per germline. The CDR3 DNA sequence: TGTGCCAGCAGTGGGCTGCGGGTGACGAGCTCCTACAATGAGCAGTTCTTC. Its translation: CASSGLRVTSSYNEQFF.